These 14 T cell receptor beta chains were sequenced from one sample in a study of T cells in lung cancer brain metastases. Profiled with immunoSEQ multiplex PCR; TCRdb holds only in-frame clones, not every one. Altogether roughly 2,500 clones are present, 90% being singletons, with the ten largest covering approximately 3.4%. The sample comprised tumor tissue from the primary lung tumor. The source of these receptors is a man in his 70s with non-small cell lung cancer.

The chain is built from TRBV5-1 and TRBJ1-1; 10 bases map to TRBD1. Trimming took 0 bases from V and 1 from J; bases not matched to a gene: 6. This CDR3 comprises 17 residues. The germline CDR1 and CDR2 sequences are SGHRS and YFSETQ. CDR3 bases: TGCGCCAGCAGCTTGGGGGCCCGGACAGGGGGGAACACTGAAGCTTTCTTT. Translated: CASSLGARTGGNTEAFF.

The CDR3 DNA follows: TGTGCCAGCAGCAAGGCTATGTGGGGGGCTGGGCAGTTCTTC. This codes for CASSKAMWGAGQFF. The genes are TRBV2 and TRBJ2-1; the D call may be TRBD1 or TRBD2 (6 bases each). The CDR3 has 14 amino acids. Germline assignment: CDR1 SNHLY and CDR2 FYNNEI. The V gene lost 6 bases and the J gene lost 12 bases, with 21 bases spanning the gap.

The rearrangement uses TRBV7-2 and TRBJ1-2; no reliable D call. Germline V lookup: CDR1 SGHTA, CDR2 FQGNSA. Trimming left V 2 bases short and J 4 bases short, with 17 bases between. The CDR3 spans 16 residues. The CDR3 DNA is TGTGCCAGCAGCTTAAGGACCGTCGACCTGGGCTATGGCTACACCTTC. As protein: CASSLRTVDLGYGYTF.

CDR3 bases: TGTGCCAGCTCTTCCCTCGGGGGGGTTGGCTACACCTTC. It specifies CASSSLGGVGYTF. V and J are TRBV18 and TRBJ1-2, with a tentative D call TRBD1 (5 bases). Germline V gene data show CDR1 as KGHSH and CDR2 as LQKENI. Trimming took 6 bases from V and 7 from J, leaving 15 bases between them. This CDR3 has 13 amino acids.

This chain uses TRBV25-1 with TRBJ2-5, with D possibly being TRBD2 (6 bases). Deletions cut 1 base from V and 4 bases from J, with 19 bases between. The V gene's germline CDR1 is MGHDK and CDR2 SYGVNS. The CDR3 has 17 amino acids. The CDR3 region has the DNA TGTGCCAGCAGTGAATTTAAGTTTAGCGGAAAGGGAGAGACCCAGTACTTC. Amino acid sequence: CASSEFKFSGKGETQYF.

This clone was detected a few times. The chain has TRBV7-9 and TRBJ1-4, with TRBD1 matching 9 bases. The CDR3 loop spans 18 amino acids. J was trimmed by 0 bases and V by 6 bases; bases with no gene match: 11. Germline loops: CDR1 SEHNR, CDR2 FQNEAQ (reference sequence). The CDR3 reads CASSPGTGLYATNEKLFF. CDR3 nucleotides: TGTGCCAGCAGTCCCGGGACAGGGCTATATGCAACTAATGAAAAACTGTTTTTT.

The chain uses TRBV12-5 and TRBJ2-2, with 8 bases matching TRBD1. This CDR3 comprises 15 residues. V trimming: 5 bases; J trimming: 1 base; junction bases outside the gene matches: 3. The germline gives CDR1 LGHNT, CDR2 FRNRAP. CDR3 in DNA: TGTGCTAGTGGTCCTGGGACAGGGAACACCGGGGAGCTGTTTTTT. Its translation: CASGPGTGNTGELFF.

This clone came up once. This rearrangement joins TRBV6-1 to TRBJ2-5; 10 bases align to TRBD2. The CDR3 runs 17 residues. V shed 2 bases and J 5 bases; nucleotides not matched to a gene: 11. Looked up from germline, CDR1 is MNHNS and CDR2 is SASEGT. The CDR3 DNA reads as TGTGCCAGCAGTGAACAGGGTAGCGGGGGGTTCCGGGAGACCCAGTACTTC. Translated, it gives CASSEQGSGGFRETQYF.

The chain employs TRBV4-3 and TRBJ2-1; D gene ambiguous. Germline V gene sequence: CDR1 LGHNA, CDR2 YSLEER. V was trimmed by 0 bases and J by 7 bases, leaving 7 bases between them. The CDR3 extends over 13 amino acids. The chain's CDR3 is CASSQEGWNEQFF. CDR3 bases: TGCGCCAGCAGCCAAGAAGGGTGGAATGAGCAGTTCTTC.

The rearrangement joins TRBV9 to TRBJ2-7; D is perhaps TRBD2 (5 bases). V shed 0 bases and J shed 2 bases, with 12 bases lying between them. The germline V gene encodes CDR1 SGDLS and CDR2 YYNGEE. The CDR3 spans 15 residues. The CDR3 DNA sequence: TGTGCCAGCAGCGTAGCTGTAGGGCGGGCCTACGAGCAGTACTTC. Protein sequence: CASSVAVGRAYEQYF.

Remarks on this clone: The junction does not match germline at one end; this may be a read error. The rearrangement joins TRBV27 to TRBJ1-1; D possibly corresponds to TRBD1 (5 bases). The CDR3 contains 13 residues. Per the germline V gene, CDR1 is MNHEY and CDR2 is SMNVEV (reference sequence). CDR3: CASSIGGNTEAFF. CDR3 DNA sequence: TGTGCCAGCAGTATCGGGGGGAACACTGAAGCTTTTTTT.

The chain employs TRBV11-1 and TRBJ2-7; unclear D gene. This CDR3 contains 13 residues. V lost 6 bases and J lost 5, with 14 bases in between. Germline CDR1 reads SGHAT; CDR2 reads FQDESV (reference sequence). The CDR3: CASSSWAGNEQYF. Here the CDR3 DNA reads TGTGCCAGCAGTTCGTGGGCAGGAAACGAGCAGTACTTC.

The chain combines TRBV5-1 with TRBJ1-4; D is unresolved. Germline V gene data show CDR1 as SGHRS and CDR2 as YFSETQ. This CDR3 is built from 17 residues. Trimming cost V 1 base and J 1 base, with 14 bases left between them. For the CDR3, the DNA is TGCGCCAGCAGCTTGAGAGTGGGGATGGAAACTAATGAAAAACTGTTTTTT. Translating gives CASSLRVGMETNEKLFF.

This rearrangement joins TRBV9 to TRBJ2-5; TRBD1 matches at 7 bases. This CDR3 has 17 amino acids. Germline lookup yields CDR1 SGDLS and CDR2 YYNGEE. Trimming removed 3 bases from V and 6 bases from J; junction bases left unmatched: 17. DNA of the CDR3: TGTGCCAGCAGCGCAGTACGTACCTGGGACAGAGTGAAGACCCAGTACTTC. Its protein is CASSAVRTWDRVKTQYF.